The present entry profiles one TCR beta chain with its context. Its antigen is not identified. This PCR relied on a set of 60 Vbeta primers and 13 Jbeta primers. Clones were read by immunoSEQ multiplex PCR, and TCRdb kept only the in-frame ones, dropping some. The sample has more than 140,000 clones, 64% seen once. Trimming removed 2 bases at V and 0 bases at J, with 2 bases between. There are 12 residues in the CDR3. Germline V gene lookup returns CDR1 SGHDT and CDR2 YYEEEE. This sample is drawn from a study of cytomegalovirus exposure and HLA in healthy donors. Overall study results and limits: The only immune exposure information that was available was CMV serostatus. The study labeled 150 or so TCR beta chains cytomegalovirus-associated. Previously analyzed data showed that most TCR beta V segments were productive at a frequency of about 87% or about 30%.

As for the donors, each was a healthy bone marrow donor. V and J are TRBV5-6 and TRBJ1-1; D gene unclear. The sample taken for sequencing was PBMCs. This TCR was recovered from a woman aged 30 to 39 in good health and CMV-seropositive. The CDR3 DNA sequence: TGTGCCAGCAGCTTTATGAACACTGAAGCTTTCTTT. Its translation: CASSFMNTEAFF.